This T cell receptor beta chain came from a study of T cell responses to AZD1222 COVID-19 vaccine. Trimming stripped 6 bases from V and 7 bases from J, with 13 bases between. The CDR3 has 12 residues. Sequencing used immunoSEQ multiplex PCR; TCRdb keeps in-frame clones, though not all of them. The sample yields 120,000 to 150,000 clones, roughly 89% seen once. The sample was peripheral blood, taken on day 0 of AZD1222 vaccination. The receptor comes from an adult in good health. The chain couples TRBV12-3 or TRBV12-4 to TRBJ2-7; D perhaps matches TRBD2 (5 bases). The chain's CDR3 is CASRRASREQYF. The DNA of the CDR3 is TGTGCCAGCAGGAGGGCCTCACGGGAGCAGTACTTC.